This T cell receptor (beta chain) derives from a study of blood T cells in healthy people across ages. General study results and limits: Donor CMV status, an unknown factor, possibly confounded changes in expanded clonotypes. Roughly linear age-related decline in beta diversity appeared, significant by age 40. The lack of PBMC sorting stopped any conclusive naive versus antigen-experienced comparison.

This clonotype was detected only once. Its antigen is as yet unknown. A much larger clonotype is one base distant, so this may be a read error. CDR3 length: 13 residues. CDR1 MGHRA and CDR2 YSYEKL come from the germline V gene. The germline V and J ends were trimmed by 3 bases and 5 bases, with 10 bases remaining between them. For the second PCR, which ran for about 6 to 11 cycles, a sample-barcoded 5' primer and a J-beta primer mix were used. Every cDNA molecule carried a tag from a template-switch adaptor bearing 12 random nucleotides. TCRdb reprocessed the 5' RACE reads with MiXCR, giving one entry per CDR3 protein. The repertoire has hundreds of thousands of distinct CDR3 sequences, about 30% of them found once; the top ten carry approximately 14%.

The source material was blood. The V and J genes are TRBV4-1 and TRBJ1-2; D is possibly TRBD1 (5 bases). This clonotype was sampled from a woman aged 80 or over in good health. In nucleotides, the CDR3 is TGCGCCAGCAGCCAGACAGTGTTATATGGCTACACCTTC. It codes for CASSQTVLYGYTF.